A selection of T cell receptor beta chains follows, all from one sample in a study of OX40 agonist ivuxolimab in advanced cancers. Using immunoSEQ multiplex PCR, the repertoire was profiled, and TCRdb retains in-frame clones only, with some absent. The table has more than 65,000 clones, 75% to 90% seen once. The starting material was CD4+ or CD8+ T cells sorted from blood, obtained in a trial of the OX40 agonist ivuxolimab. Receptor source: an adult with an advanced solid tumor such as melanoma, head and neck, liver or kidney cancer. Each CDR3 is given with its conserved first and last residue. The D gene is left open where the match is weak.

TRBD1,TRBV6-6,TRBJ1-1,TGTGCCAGCAGGGCCGGGACAGAAAACACTGAAGCTTTCTTT,CASRAGTENTEAFF
.,TRBV19,TRBJ1-4,TGTGCCAGTAGTATCGGCGGGGGAGGGTCCGAAAAACTGTTTTTT,CASSIGGGGSEKLFF
TRBD2,TRBV7-2,TRBJ2-2,TGTGCCAGCAGCTTTGGACTAGCCAACACCGGGGAGCTGTTTTTT,CASSFGLANTGELFF
TRBD2,TRBV10-3,TRBJ2-1,TGTGCCATCAGCGGGACTAGCGGGTTCTCCTACAATGAGCAGTTCTTC,CAISGTSGFSYNEQFF
.,TRBV9,TRBJ2-3,TGTGCCAGCAGCGTTAGGGAGGTGGTGGATACGCAGTATTTT,CASSVREVVDTQYF
TRBD2,TRBV10-2,TRBJ2-1,TGCGCCAGCAGGCCCCTCGGACTAGCGGGAGGTGAGCAGTTCTTC,CASRPLGLAGGEQFF
.,TRBV12-5,TRBJ1-5,TGTGCTAGTGGTCGCCAAGGGGGCAATCAGCCCCAGCATTTT,CASGRQGGNQPQHF
TRBD2,TRBV5-1,TRBJ2-5,TGCGCCAGCAGCTTTCTAGCGGCAGGGGAGACCCAGTACTTC,CASSFLAAGETQYF
.,TRBV19,TRBJ1-5,TGTGCCAGTAGTAAGAGGGAGAAGAGCCCACAGCATTTT,CASSKREKSPQHF
.,TRBV19,TRBJ1-1,TGTGCCAGTAGTACGACGGGAGTGAACACTGAAGCTTTCTTT,CASSTTGVNTEAFF
TRBD2,TRBV2,TRBJ2-1,TGTGCCAGCGTACCTCCGGGACTAGCGGGAGGCTCGGAGCAGTTCTTC,CASVPPGLAGGSEQFF
.,TRBV7-8,TRBJ2-7,TGTGCCAGCAGCCCAACGGGGCTACCGGAGCAGTACTTC,CASSPTGLPEQYF
.,TRBV27,TRBJ2-7,TGTGCCAGCAGGCGAGTCACCTCCTACGAGCAGTACTTC,CASRRVTSYEQYF
TRBD1,TRBV19,TRBJ2-1,TGTGCCAGTAGACGAGACGGACAGGGGTACAATGAGCAGTTCTTC,CASRRDGQGYNEQFF